This T cell receptor beta chain was retrieved from a study of T cell responses to AZD1222 COVID-19 vaccine (dated by TCRdb to the early 2020s). For the study in its entirety: AZD1222 recipients given second doses at about 4 weeks or at about 12 weeks were pooled, since spike-specific TCR depth and breadth were not found to differ between the two schedules. TCR sequencing covered some 250 trial participants: about 210 given two doses of AZD1222 and about 26 given two doses of MenACWY control vaccine. Trial participants were enrolled into age subgroups of 18-55, 56-69 and 70-plus years, which contained about 150, 27 and 61 TCR-sequenced participants, respectively.

The time point label corresponds to: baseline before first vaccination. Samples from vaccinated people were obtained from the UK trials COV001 and COV002, which included a single-blind randomized controlled phase 2/3 trial of AZD1222 (ChAdOx1 nCoV-19) in healthy adults. For TCRbeta chain sequencing, PBMC samples were collected from trial participants at day 0 and at day 28 after the second dose. Spanning cysteine to phenylalanine, the CDR3 consists of 13 amino acids. Only the CDR3 region is kept as DNA, spanning 39 bases read in frame from base 1. The germline V gene yields SGHTA for CDR1 and FQGTGA for CDR2. The germline ends are 19 bases apart after V is trimmed by 10 bases and J by 6 bases. Paper-wide results and their limitations: The whole spike protein was spanned by vaccine-associated CD4 TCRs, and dominant responses were seen in regions 160-218 and 743-854. After two AZD1222 doses, spike-specific TCR breadth and depth were significantly higher than at day 0 and than in MenACWY recipients. Conclusions about previously exposed vaccinees are limited because only six or seven AZD1222 recipients were SARS-CoV-2 seropositive at baseline. Participants were mostly white British and included more females than males, and it was suggested by the authors that clonal diversity may have been underestimated. Nearly half of unique spike-specific TCRs reportedly recognized epitopes outside regions mutated in the B.1.351 and B.1.1.7 variants. No day 14 peak-response samples were available, so repertoires were characterized only after the peak T cell response. In the small 56-69-year group, the increase in depth fell short of significance, most likely because of low power.

The CDR3 regions of human TCRbeta chains were analyzed by immunosequencing. Turning to the authors' computational methods: Repertoire TCRs were checked for matches against a reference library of SARS-CoV-2-specific TCRs that had been generated using the MIRA antigen-specificity platform. Breadth was defined as the fraction of unique TCRs that were SARS-CoV-2-associated. Depth was defined as the fraction of total T cells that were SARS-CoV-2-associated. Using the MIRA data, each spike-specific TCR was mapped to the spike region that the TCR reacts to and placed in a CD4 or CD8 class. Log10-transformed breadth and depth values were compared by one-way ANOVA with Sidak's multiple comparisons tests. Imported from immuneACCESS, the table was reduced by TCRdb to in-frame sequences with V and J called. These copies leave out some clones; in studies compared against another copy, an unresolved V gene accounts for under half, and the cause of the remainder is not known. The V and J calls and clone size were taken over from that table, and D and trimming were inferred from the DNA. The sample records 150,000 to 200,000 clones, 94% of which are singletons. The top ten hold approximately 0.58% of the sample.

Points on this clone: The antigen this receptor binds is unknown. One base away there is no much larger clone; base qualities are not given.

The TCR comes from an adult in good health. The starting material was peripheral blood, obtained on day 0 of AZD1222 vaccination. Recombination joined TRBV7-3 with TRBJ2-7; TRBD2 could be the D gene, as 6 bases match. The nucleotide sequence is TGTGCCACCGGGACTCCCAAAGGGTGCGAGCAGTACTTC. Translated, it gives CATGTPKGCEQYF.